One and the same sample provided the 11 T cell receptor beta chains below, sequenced in a study of blood T cell repertoires in COVID-19. The table came from immunoSEQ multiplex PCR; TCRdb's copy has only in-frame clones and leaves some out. The data hold approximately 180,000 clones, with more than 75% observed a single time. Material for sequencing was peripheral blood. These receptors originate from a man aged 40-55 years with active or convalescent COVID-19.

The rearrangement uses TRBV6-2 or TRBV6-3 and TRBJ2-3; D is unresolved. V was pared by 3 bases and J by 3 bases, with 16 bases between. Germline values: CDR1 MNHEY, CDR2 SVGEGT. The CDR3 loop spans 16 amino acids. The CDR3 protein is CASSYHSRPITDTQYF. The CDR3 bases are TGTGCCAGCAGTTATCATTCTAGACCCATAACAGATACGCAGTATTTT.

The V and J genes are TRBV7-3 and TRBJ2-3; D uncertain. V lost 0 bases to trimming and J lost 0 bases, with 4 bases between them. Germline V gene lookup returns CDR1 SGHTA and CDR2 FQGTGA. The CDR3 contains 14 residues. CDR3 DNA: TGTGCCAGCAGCTTAACCGGTAGCACAGATACGCAGTATTTT. It encodes CASSLTGSTDTQYF.

The chain has TRBV11-3 and TRBJ2-1, with TRBD2 identical over 10 bases. This CDR3 is built from 17 residues. Trimming cost V 5 bases and J 2 bases; bases outside gene matches: 9. Germline loops: CDR1 SGHNT, CDR2 YENEEA. Written as DNA, the CDR3 is TGTGCCAGCAGCCTCACTACGGGACTAGCGCCCTACAATGAGCAGTTCTTC. Amino acids: CASSLTTGLAPYNEQFF.

As regards this clone: One end of the junction fails to match germline, which may point to a read error. The chain links TRBV28 to TRBJ2-7; 9 bases are a match to TRBD1. Germline V CDR1 and CDR2: MDHEN, SYDVKM. This CDR3 has 12 residues. CDR3 nucleotides: TGTGCCAGCAGCCTTGGGGACAGGGCTTTCCTTTTC. Protein sequence: CASSLGDRAFLF.

The J gene is TRBJ2-3, the V gene TRBV28; TRBD1 is a possible D gene (5 bases). Trimming cost V 3 bases and J 0 bases, with 10 bases left between them. The CDR3 consists of 15 residues. CDR1 and CDR2 from the germline V gene are MDHEN and SYDVKM. The CDR3 nucleotides are TGTGCCAGCAGTTTGGGTGGGGCAAGCACAGATACGCAGTATTTT. Translated, it gives CASSLGGASTDTQYF.

The chain links TRBV2 to TRBJ2-5, with D uncertain. Trimming shortened V by 4 bases and J by 0 bases, and 9 bases separated the two germline ends. The length of the CDR3 is 14 residues. CDR1 is SNHLY, CDR2 FYNNEI, per germline. CDR3 in amino acids: CASSGLEYQETQYF. CDR3 sequence (DNA): TGTGCCAGCAGTGGTTTAGAGTACCAAGAGACCCAGTACTTC.

V usage is TRBV18 and J usage is TRBJ2-5; D unclear. The germline gives CDR1 KGHSH, CDR2 LQKENI. V was shortened by 0 bases and J by 1 base, with 6 bases between the two germline ends. CDR3 length equals 14 residues. The chain's CDR3 is CASSPPEVQETQYF. CDR3 sequence (DNA): TGTGCCAGCTCACCACCTGAGGTCCAAGAGACCCAGTACTTC. Complete variable domain (other parts from reference TRBV18 and TRBJ2-5): NAGVMQNPRHLVRRRGQEARLRCSPMKGHSHVYWYRQLPEEGLKFMVYLQKENIIDESGMPKERFSAEFPKEGPSILRIQQVVRGDSAAYFCASSPPEVQETQYFGPGTRLLVL.

V usage is TRBV5-1 and J usage is TRBJ2-6, with 9 bases identical to TRBD1. V shed 4 bases and J 0 bases; nucleotides not matched to a gene: 2. CDR3 length equals 16 residues. Germline loops: CDR1 SGHRS, CDR2 YFSETQ. This CDR3 is CASSGTGNSGANVLTF. The CDR3 DNA reads as TGCGCCAGCAGCGGGACAGGGAACTCTGGGGCCAACGTCCTGACTTTC.

The chain uses TRBV6-2 or TRBV6-3 and TRBJ2-7; no firm D call. CDR1 and CDR2 from the germline V gene are MNHEY and SVGEGT. The CDR3 extends over 12 amino acids. The V and J ends lost 0 bases and 5 bases respectively, with 5 bases between them. CDR3 bases: TGTGCCAGCAGTTACTCTGGAGACGAGCAGTACTTC. Its protein product is CASSYSGDEQYF.

The V and J genes are TRBV5-1 and TRBJ1-1; D is unclear. With 6 bases removed from V and 0 bases from J, the gap between germline ends came to 12 bases. The germline gives CDR1 SGHRS, CDR2 YFSETQ. This CDR3 is built from 14 residues. The CDR3 protein is CASTREFLNTEAFF. CDR3 bases: TGCGCCAGCACCCGGGAATTTTTGAACACTGAAGCTTTCTTT.

The V and J genes are TRBV5-6 and TRBJ1-2, with 7 bases matching TRBD1. The trim removed 0 bases at V and 2 bases at J, leaving 7 bases unmatched. The CDR3 is made up of 16 amino acids. Germline CDR1 is SGHDT and CDR2 is YYEEEE. For the CDR3, the DNA is TGTGCCAGCAGCTTGGAAGGGACAGCTAGGAACTATGGCTACACCTTC. Translated, it gives CASSLEGTARNYGYTF.